Shown below are 3 T cell receptor beta chains from a single sample sequenced in a study of beta chain features in type 1 diabetes. Study-level points and caveats: When Type 1 diabetes patients were examined, their TCRB CDR3s proved moderately but significantly shorter in all four CD4+ subsets.

Investigators reverse transcribed all isolated RNA, so they sequenced expressed TCRB transcripts. TCRdb's copy holds only in-frame clones and misses some; the assay was immunoSEQ multiplex PCR. This table has hundreds of thousands of clones, under 13% appearing once. Their recognized antigens are unknown. The sample consisted of naive CD4+ T cells from blood. The receptor source for this set is a man between 25 and 39 years old with type 1 diabetes.

This sequence joins TRBV19 and TRBJ2-7; 10 bases line up with TRBD1. The germline gives CDR1 LNHDA, CDR2 SQIVND (reference sequence). This CDR3 is built from 14 residues. The junction had 6 bases not matched to a gene; V was cut back by 5 bases and J by 5 bases. In DNA, the CDR3 is TGTGCCAGTAGTCCCCGGGACAGGGGAGACGAGCAGTACTTC. Translated: CASSPRDRGDEQYF.

As concerns this clone: This specimen includes other DNA sequences encoding the same CDR3. The chain joins TRBV5-1 to TRBJ2-7; the D gene is possibly TRBD2 (5 bases). The CDR3 extends over 13 amino acids. Germline lookup yields CDR1 SGHRS and CDR2 YFSETQ. Deletions cut 0 bases from V and 2 bases from J, with 6 bases between. CDR3 coding DNA: TGCGCCAGCAGCTTGGCGGGAACCTACGAGCAGTACTTC. Its translation is CASSLAGTYEQYF.

The CDR3 reads CASGVTDTQYF. CDR3 nucleotides: TGTGCCAGCGGGGTCACAGATACGCAGTATTTT. V is TRBV19 and J is TRBJ2-3; tentative D call: TRBD2 (5 bases). Germline lookup yields CDR1 LNHDA and CDR2 SQIVND (reference sequence). V was pared by 9 bases and J by 2 bases, with 6 bases between. The CDR3 consists of 11 residues.